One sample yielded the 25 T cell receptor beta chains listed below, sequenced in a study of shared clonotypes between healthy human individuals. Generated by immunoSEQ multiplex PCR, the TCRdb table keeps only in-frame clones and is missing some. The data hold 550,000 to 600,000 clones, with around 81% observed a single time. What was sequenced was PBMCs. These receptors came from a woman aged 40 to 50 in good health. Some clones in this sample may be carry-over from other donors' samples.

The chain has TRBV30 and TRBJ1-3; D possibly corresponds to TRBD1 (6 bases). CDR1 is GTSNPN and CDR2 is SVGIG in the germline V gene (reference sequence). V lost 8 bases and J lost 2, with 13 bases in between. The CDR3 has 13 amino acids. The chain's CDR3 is CAASPGAGNTIYF. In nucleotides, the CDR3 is TGTGCCGCCTCGCCAGGGGCTGGAAACACCATATATTTT.

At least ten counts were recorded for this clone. The CDR3 DNA follows: TGTGCCAGCAGCCCCCTCCCGGGTGCGGGAGGCGACGAGCAGTACTTC. It encodes CASSPLPGAGGDEQYF. The rearrangement uses TRBV5-4 and TRBJ2-7, with TRBD2 identical over 8 bases. The CDR3 length is 16 residues. The J segment lost 5 bases and the V segment lost 4 bases, leaving 14 bases of the junction unmatched. Germline lookup yields CDR1 SGHNT and CDR2 YYREEE (reference sequence).

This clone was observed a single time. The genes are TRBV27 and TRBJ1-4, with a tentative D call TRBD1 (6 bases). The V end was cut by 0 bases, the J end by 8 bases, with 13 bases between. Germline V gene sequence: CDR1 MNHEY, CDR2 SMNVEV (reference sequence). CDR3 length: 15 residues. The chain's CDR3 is CASSLSSRGREKLFF. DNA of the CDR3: TGTGCCAGCAGTTTATCGAGCAGGGGAAGGGAAAAACTGTTTTTT.

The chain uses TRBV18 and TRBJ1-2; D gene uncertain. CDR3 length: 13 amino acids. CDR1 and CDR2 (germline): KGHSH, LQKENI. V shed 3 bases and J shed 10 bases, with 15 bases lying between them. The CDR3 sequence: CASSPSAPIYYTF. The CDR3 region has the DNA TGTGCCAGCTCACCTTCAGCGCCCATTTACTACACCTTC.

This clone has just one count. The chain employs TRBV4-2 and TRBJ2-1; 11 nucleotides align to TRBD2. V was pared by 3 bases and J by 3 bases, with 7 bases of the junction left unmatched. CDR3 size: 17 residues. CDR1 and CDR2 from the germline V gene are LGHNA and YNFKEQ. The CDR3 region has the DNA TGTGCCAGCAGCCAGCCTACCGGGACTAGCGGCTACAATGAGCAGTTCTTC. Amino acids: CASSQPTGTSGYNEQFF.

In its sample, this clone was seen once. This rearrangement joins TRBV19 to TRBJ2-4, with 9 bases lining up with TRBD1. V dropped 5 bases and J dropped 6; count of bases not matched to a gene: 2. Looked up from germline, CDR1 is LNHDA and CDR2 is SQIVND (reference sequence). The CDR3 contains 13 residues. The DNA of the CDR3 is TGTGCCAGTAGTTTGGGACAGGGAAACATTCAGTACTTC. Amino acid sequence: CASSLGQGNIQYF.

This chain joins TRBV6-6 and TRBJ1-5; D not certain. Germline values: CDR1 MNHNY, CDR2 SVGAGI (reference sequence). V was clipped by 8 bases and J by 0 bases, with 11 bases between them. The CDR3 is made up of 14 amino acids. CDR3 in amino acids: CASRRSFSNQPQHF. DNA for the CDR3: TGTGCCAGCCGGAGATCCTTTAGCAATCAGCCCCAGCATTTT.

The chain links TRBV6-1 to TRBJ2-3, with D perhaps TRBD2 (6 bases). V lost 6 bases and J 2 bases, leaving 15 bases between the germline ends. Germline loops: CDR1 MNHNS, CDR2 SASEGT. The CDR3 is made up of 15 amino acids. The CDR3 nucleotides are TGTGCCAGCAGGTTGGAGGCTAGCGTCACAGATACGCAGTATTTT. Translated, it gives CASRLEASVTDTQYF.

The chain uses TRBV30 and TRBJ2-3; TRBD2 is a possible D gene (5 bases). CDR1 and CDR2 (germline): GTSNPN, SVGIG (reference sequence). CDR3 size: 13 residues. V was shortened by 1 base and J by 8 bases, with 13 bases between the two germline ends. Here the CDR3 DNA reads TGTGCCTGGAGTGCGCGTGCGGGTCTTACGCAGTATTTT. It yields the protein CAWSARAGLTQYF.

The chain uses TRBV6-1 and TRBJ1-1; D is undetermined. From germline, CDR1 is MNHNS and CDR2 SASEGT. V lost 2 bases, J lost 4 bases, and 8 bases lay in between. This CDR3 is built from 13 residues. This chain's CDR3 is CASSEYTTTEAFF. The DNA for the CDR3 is TGTGCCAGCAGTGAATATACCACCACTGAAGCTTTCTTT.

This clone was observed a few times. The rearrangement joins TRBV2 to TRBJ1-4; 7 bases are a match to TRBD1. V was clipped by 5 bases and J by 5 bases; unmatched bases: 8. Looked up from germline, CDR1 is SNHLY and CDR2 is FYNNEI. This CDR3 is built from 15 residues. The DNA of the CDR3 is TGTGCCAGCAGTAGACAGGGAGGGAAGAATGAAAAACTGTTTTTT. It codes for CASSRQGGKNEKLFF. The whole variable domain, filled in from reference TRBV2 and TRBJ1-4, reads EPEVTQTPSHQVTQMGQEVILRCVPISNHLYFYWYRQILGQKVEFLVSFYNNEISEKSEIFDDQFSVERPDGSNFTLKIRSTKLEDSAMYFCASSRQGGKNEKLFFGSGTQLSVL.

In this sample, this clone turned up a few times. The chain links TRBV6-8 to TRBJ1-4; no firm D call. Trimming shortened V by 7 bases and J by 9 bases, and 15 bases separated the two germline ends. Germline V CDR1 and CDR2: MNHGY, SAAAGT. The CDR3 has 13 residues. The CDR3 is CASTIWGWKKLFF. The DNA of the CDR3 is TGTGCCAGCACGATCTGGGGATGGAAAAAACTGTTTTTT.

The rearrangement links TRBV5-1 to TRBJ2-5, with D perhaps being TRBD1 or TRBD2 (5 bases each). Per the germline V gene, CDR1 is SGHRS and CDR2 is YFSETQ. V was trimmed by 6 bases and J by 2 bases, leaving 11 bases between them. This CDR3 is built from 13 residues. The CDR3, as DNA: TGCGCCAGCACCCAGGGACCACAAGAGACCCAGTACTTC. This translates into CASTQGPQETQYF.

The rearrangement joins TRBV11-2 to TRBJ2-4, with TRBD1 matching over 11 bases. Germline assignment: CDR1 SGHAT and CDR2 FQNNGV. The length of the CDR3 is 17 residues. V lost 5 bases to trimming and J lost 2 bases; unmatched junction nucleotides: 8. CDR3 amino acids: CASSPVRDRGTKNIQYF. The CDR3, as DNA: TGTGCCAGCAGCCCCGTCCGGGACAGGGGGACCAAAAACATTCAGTACTTC.

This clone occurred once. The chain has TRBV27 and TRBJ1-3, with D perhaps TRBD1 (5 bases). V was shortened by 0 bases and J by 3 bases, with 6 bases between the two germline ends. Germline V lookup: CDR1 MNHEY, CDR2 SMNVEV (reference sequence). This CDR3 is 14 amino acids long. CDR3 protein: CASSLSRVGNTIYF. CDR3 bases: TGTGCCAGCAGTTTATCCAGGGTTGGAAACACCATATATTTT.

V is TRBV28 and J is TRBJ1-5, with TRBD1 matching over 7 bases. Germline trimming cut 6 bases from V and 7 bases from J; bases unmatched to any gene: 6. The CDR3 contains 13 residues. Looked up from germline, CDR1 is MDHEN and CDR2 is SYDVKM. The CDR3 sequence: CASRTGLRQPQHF. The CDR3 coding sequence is TGTGCCAGCAGGACAGGGCTAAGACAGCCCCAGCATTTT.

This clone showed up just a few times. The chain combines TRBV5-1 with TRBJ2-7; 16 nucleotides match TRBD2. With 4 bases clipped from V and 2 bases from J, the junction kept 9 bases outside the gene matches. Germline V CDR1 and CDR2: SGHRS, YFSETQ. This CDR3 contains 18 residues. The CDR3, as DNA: TGCGCCAGCAGCAAGGGACTAGCGGGAGGGGAGTTGGCCTACGAGCAGTACTTC. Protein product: CASSKGLAGGELAYEQYF. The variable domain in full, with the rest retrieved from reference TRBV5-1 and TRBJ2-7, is KAGVTQTPRYLIKTRGQQVTLSCSPISGHRSVSWYQQTPGQGLQFLFEYFSETQRNKGNFPGRFSGRQFSNSRSEMNVSTLELGDSALYLCASSKGLAGGELAYEQYFGPGTRLTVT.

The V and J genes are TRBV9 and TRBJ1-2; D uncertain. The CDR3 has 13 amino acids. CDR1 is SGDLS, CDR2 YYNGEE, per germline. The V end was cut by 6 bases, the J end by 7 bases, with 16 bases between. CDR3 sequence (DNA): TGTGCCAGCAACCTCACACCCGCCGGTGGCTACACCTTC. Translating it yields CASNLTPAGGYTF.

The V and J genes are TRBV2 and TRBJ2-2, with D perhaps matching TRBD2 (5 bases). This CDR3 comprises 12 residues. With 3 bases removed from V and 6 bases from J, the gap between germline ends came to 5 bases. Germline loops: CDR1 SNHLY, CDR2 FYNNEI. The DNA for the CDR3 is TGTGCCAGCAGTGAGGACTCCGGGGAGCTGTTTTTT. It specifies CASSEDSGELFF.

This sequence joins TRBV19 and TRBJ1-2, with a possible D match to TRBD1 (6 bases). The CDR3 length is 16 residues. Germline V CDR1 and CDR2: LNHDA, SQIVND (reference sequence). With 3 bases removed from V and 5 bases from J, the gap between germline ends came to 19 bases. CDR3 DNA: TGTGCCAGTAGTATTCCCGGACAGACTACTTTTTATGGCTACACCTTC. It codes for CASSIPGQTTFYGYTF.

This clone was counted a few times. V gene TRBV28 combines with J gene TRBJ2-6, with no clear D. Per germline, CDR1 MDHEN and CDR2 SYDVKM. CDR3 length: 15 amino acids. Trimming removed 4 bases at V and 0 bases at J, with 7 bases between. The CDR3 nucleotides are TGTGCCAGCAGTTCCCAACGCTCTGGGGCCAACGTCCTGACTTTC. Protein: CASSSQRSGANVLTF.

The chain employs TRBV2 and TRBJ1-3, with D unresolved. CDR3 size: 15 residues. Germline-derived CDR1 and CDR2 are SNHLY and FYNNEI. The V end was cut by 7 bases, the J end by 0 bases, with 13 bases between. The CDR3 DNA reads TGTGCCAGCAACCTGGGCGGAGTCTCTGGAAACACCATATATTTT. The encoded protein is CASNLGGVSGNTIYF. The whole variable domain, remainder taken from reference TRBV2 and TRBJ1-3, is EPEVTQTPSHQVTQMGQEVILRCVPISNHLYFYWYRQILGQKVEFLVSFYNNEISEKSEIFDDQFSVERPDGSNFTLKIRSTKLEDSAMYFCASNLGGVSGNTIYFGEGSWLTVV.

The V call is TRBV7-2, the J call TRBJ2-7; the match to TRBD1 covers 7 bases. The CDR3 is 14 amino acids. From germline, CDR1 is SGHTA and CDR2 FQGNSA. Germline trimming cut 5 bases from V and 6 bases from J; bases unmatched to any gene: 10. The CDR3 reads CASSPSKGAGEQYF. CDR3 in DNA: TGTGCCAGCAGCCCAAGTAAGGGGGCGGGCGAGCAGTACTTC.

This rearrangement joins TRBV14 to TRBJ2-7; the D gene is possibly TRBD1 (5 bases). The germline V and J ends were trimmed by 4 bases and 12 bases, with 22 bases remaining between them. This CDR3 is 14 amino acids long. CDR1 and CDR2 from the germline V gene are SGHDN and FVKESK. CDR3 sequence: CASSPGAIRPAVYF. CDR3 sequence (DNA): TGTGCCAGCAGCCCTGGGGCCATCCGACCTGCAGTGTACTTC.

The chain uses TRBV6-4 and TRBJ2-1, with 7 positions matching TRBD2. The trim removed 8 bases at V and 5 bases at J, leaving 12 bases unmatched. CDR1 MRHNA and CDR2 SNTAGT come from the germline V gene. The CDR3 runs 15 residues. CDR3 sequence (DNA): TGTGCCAGCCTTTGGCTCACGGGAGGCGACAATGAGCAGTTCTTC. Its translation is CASLWLTGGDNEQFF.